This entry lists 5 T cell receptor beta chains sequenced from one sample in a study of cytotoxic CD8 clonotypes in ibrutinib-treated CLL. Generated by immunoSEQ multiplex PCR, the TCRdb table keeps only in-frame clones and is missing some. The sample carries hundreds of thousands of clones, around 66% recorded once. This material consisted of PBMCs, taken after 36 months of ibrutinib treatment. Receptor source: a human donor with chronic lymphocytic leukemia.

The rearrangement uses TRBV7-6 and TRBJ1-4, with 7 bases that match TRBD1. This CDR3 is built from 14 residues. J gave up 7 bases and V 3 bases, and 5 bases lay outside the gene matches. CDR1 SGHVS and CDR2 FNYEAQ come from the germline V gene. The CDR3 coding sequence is TGTGCCAGCAGCTTGTCCGACAGGGCTGAAAAACTGTTTTTT. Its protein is CASSLSDRAEKLFF.

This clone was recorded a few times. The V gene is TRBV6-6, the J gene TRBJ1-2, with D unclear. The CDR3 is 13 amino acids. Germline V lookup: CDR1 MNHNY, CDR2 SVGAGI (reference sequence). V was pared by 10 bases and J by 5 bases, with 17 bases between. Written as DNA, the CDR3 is TGTGCCACCCGAGAGAAGGGAGGTTATGGCTACACCTTC. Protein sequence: CATREKGGYGYTF.

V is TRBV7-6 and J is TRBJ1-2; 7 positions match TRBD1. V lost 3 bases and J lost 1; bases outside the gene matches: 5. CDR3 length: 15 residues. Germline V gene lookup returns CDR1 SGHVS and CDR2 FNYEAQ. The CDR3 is CASSFGQAHNYGYTF. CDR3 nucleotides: TGTGCCAGCAGCTTCGGACAGGCGCATAACTATGGCTACACCTTC.

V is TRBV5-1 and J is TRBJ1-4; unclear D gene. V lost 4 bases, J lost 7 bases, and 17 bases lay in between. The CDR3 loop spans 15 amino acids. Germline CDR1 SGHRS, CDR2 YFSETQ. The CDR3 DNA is TGCGCCAGCAGCGTATCGCAACCACGGGCTGAAAAACTGTTTTTT. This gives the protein CASSVSQPRAEKLFF.

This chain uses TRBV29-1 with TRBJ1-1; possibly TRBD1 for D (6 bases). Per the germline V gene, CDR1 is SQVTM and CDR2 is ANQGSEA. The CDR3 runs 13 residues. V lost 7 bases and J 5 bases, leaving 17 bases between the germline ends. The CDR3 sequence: CSALQGSETEAFF. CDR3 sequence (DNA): TGCAGCGCGTTACAGGGAAGCGAAACTGAAGCTTTCTTT. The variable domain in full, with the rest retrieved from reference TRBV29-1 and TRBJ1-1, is SAVISQKPSRDICQRGTSLTIQCQVDSQVTMMFWYRQQPGQSLTLIATANQGSEATYESGFVIDKFPISRPNLTFSTLTVSNMSPEDSSIYLCSALQGSETEAFFGQGTRLTVV.